This passage covers 4 T cell receptor beta chains from one sample sequenced in a study of T-cell memory formation after mild COVID-19. TCRdb ran MiXCR on the 5' RACE reads and lists one entry per CDR3 protein. The sample has approximately 350,000 distinct CDR3 sequences, 25% to 30% seen once. The sequenced sample consisted of PBMCs or a T cell subset sorted from them (not recorded which). These receptors originate from an adult woman who had mild COVID-19 (a few samples of this study predate the infection). Cell type and time point are not known.

This sequence joins TRBV6-6 and TRBJ1-1, with 7 bases fitting TRBD1. Germline lookup yields CDR1 MNHNY and CDR2 SVGAGI (reference sequence). This CDR3 spans 13 amino acids. J lost 5 bases, V lost 5 bases, and 5 bases had no gene match. The CDR3 DNA follows: TGTGCCAGCAGTCTGACAGGGATTACTGAAGCTTTCTTT. Amino acids: CASSLTGITEAFF.

A single count supports this clonotype. The V call is TRBV4-3, the J call TRBJ1-4; a possible D gene is TRBD1 (5 bases). V gave up 1 base and J gave up 5 bases, with 8 bases separating them. The CDR3 covers 14 residues. Germline V gives CDR1 LGHNA, CDR2 YSLEER. The CDR3 sequence is CASSQGGLNEKLFF. For the CDR3, the DNA is TGCGCCAGCAGCCAAGGGGGCCTGAATGAAAAACTGTTTTTT.

This clonotype was seen many times. The chain combines TRBV7-9 with TRBJ2-7, with 7 positions matching TRBD1. Losses at the gene ends were 5 bases for V and 1 base for J; bases not matched to a gene: 2. The V gene's germline CDR1 is SEHNR and CDR2 FQNEAQ (reference sequence). This CDR3 spans 13 amino acids. CDR3 in amino acids: CASSQDRSYEQYF. The DNA for the CDR3 is TGTGCCAGCAGCCAGGACAGGTCCTACGAGCAGTACTTC.

This sequence joins TRBV30 and TRBJ2-3, with a weak D call TRBD2 (5 bases). Trimming shortened V by 3 bases and J by 4 bases, and 14 bases separated the two germline ends. This CDR3 has 14 amino acids. Germline V gene sequence: CDR1 GTSNPN, CDR2 SVGIG (reference sequence). The CDR3 reads CAWSPGVAADTQYF. The CDR3 DNA follows: TGTGCCTGGAGCCCCGGGGTGGCAGCAGATACGCAGTATTTT.